This entry lists 16 T cell receptor beta chains sequenced from one sample in a study of breast tumors, draining lymph nodes, adjacent tissues. TCRdb reprocessed the multiplex PCR reads with MiXCR, giving one entry per CDR3 protein. The sample has 150,000 to 200,000 distinct CDR3 sequences; 33% are singletons. Breast cancer patients provided tissue from their axillary draining lymph nodes. Sequenced: axillary lymph node tissue. The receptors originated from a female donor with breast cancer. Some clones in this sample may be carry-over from other donors' samples.

Concerning this clonotype itself: This could be a read error, since a much larger clone is one nucleotide away. The CDR3 region is CAMTFRRDEQYF. The DNA of the CDR3 is TGTGCCATGACATTCCGCCGGGACGAGCAGTACTTC. V is TRBV6-8 and J is TRBJ2-7, with D uncertain. CDR1 is MNHGY and CDR2 is SAAAGT in the germline V gene. CDR3 size: 12 residues. The V end was cut by 10 bases, the J end by 5 bases, with 15 bases between.

The chain recombines TRBV20-1 with TRBJ2-7, with D hard to call. Germline CDR1 DFQATT, CDR2 SNEGSKA (reference sequence). The CDR3 has 8 amino acids. V was shortened by 1 base and J by 12 bases, with 4 bases between the two germline ends. CDR3: CSARGRYF. Here the CDR3 DNA reads TGCAGTGCTAGAGGGCGGTACTTC.

This clonotype has at least ten counts. V usage is TRBV5-1 and J usage is TRBJ2-7; D possibly corresponds to TRBD1 (5 bases). In germline, CDR1 is SGHRS, CDR2 YFSETQ. This CDR3 comprises 13 residues. The ends were cut back, 4 bases at V and 0 bases at J, with 8 bases in the middle. DNA of the CDR3: TGCGCCAGCAGCCAGGGCCTCTCCTACGAGCAGTACTTC. Translating gives CASSQGLSYEQYF. The full variable domain, rest sourced from reference TRBV5-1 and TRBJ2-7, is KAGVTQTPRYLIKTRGQQVTLSCSPISGHRSVSWYQQTPGQGLQFLFEYFSETQRNKGNFPGRFSGRQFSNSRSEMNVSTLELGDSALYLCASSQGLSYEQYFGPGTRLTVT.

As concerns this clonotype: At one boundary the junction diverges from the germline segment, which might be a read error. The chain combines TRBV4-2 with TRBJ1-1, with TRBD1 matching 9 bases. CDR1 LGHNA and CDR2 YNFKEQ come from the germline V gene. CDR3 size: 15 residues. This CDR3 reads CASSEETGGGTEASF. As DNA, the CDR3 is TGTGCCAGCAGCGAAGAAACAGGGGGCGGGACTGAAGCTTCCTTT.

A note on this clonotype: Without the conserved terminal phenylalanine or tryptophan, this CDR3 likely stems from a read error. The chain has TRBV4-2 and TRBJ1-1, with D possibly TRBD1 on 5 matching bases. CDR1 LGHNA and CDR2 YNFKEQ come from the germline V gene. V gave up 0 bases and J gave up 0 bases, with 11 bases separating them. This CDR3 is built from 16 residues. The CDR3: CASSQDMGRLNTEAFL. The CDR3 coding sequence is TGTGCCAGCAGCCAAGATATGGGACGGTTGAACACTGAAGCTTTCTTG.

The chain joins TRBV12-3 or TRBV12-4 to TRBJ1-1, with 10 positions matching TRBD1. V lost 4 bases, J lost 4 bases, and 6 bases stayed unmatched. This CDR3 is 15 amino acids long. The CDR3 is CASSSGQGTATEAFF. CDR3 coding DNA: TGTGCCAGCAGTTCGGGACAGGGGACGGCCACTGAAGCTTTCTTT.

This clonotype was recorded many times. The chain has TRBV6-5 and TRBJ1-3, with no clear D. V lost 0 bases and J 0 bases, leaving 9 bases between the germline ends. CDR3 size: 16 residues. CDR1 is MNHEY, CDR2 SVGAGI, per germline. CDR3 DNA sequence: TGTGCCAGCAGTTACTCGGAGGTACCCTCTGGAAACACCATATATTTT. Protein product: CASSYSEVPSGNTIYF.

This clonotype was picked up a small number of times. The chain combines TRBV28 with TRBJ1-2; D possibly corresponds to TRBD1 (6 bases). V lost 6 bases to trimming and J lost 7 bases, with 21 bases between them. The CDR3 spans 15 residues. The germline CDR1 and CDR2 sequences are MDHEN and SYDVKM. CDR3 in amino acids: CASRTGHSLYGGYTF. CDR3 nucleotide sequence: TGTGCCAGCAGAACGGGACACTCCCTGTACGGTGGCTACACCTTC.

This clonotype was counted at least ten times. This rearrangement joins TRBV4-2 to TRBJ2-1; a possible D gene is TRBD1 (5 bases). Per germline, CDR1 LGHNA and CDR2 YNFKEQ. This CDR3 is 16 amino acids long. Trimming pared 4 bases from V and 5 bases from J, leaving 18 bases between. Here the CDR3 reads CASSPTSSQGNNEQFF. The CDR3 DNA follows: TGTGCCAGCAGCCCGACCTCCTCCCAGGGAAACAATGAGCAGTTCTTC.

V is TRBV13 and J is TRBJ2-3; D gene unclear. Germline values: CDR1 PRHDT, CDR2 FYEKMQ (reference sequence). The V and J ends lost 10 bases and 6 bases respectively, with 23 bases between them. The CDR3 totals 15 residues. The CDR3 sequence is CATRAADMLPDTQYF. DNA for the CDR3: TGTGCCACCCGGGCGGCAGACATGTTGCCCGATACGCAGTATTTT.

J is TRBJ1-3 and V is TRBV2, with 9 bases fitting TRBD1. CDR1 and CDR2 from the germline V gene are SNHLY and FYNNEI. J lost 8 bases, V lost 6 bases, and 11 bases had no gene match. The CDR3 covers 15 residues. The CDR3 here is CASSGTGFDGYTIYF. The CDR3 region has the DNA TGTGCCAGCAGCGGGACAGGGTTCGATGGCTACACCATATATTTT. Using reference TRBV2 and TRBJ1-3 for the parts outside the CDR3, the full variable domain is EPEVTQTPSHQVTQMGQEVILRCVPISNHLYFYWYRQILGQKVEFLVSFYNNEISEKSEIFDDQFSVERPDGSNFTLKIRSTKLEDSAMYFCASSGTGFDGYTIYFGEGSWLTVV.

This clonotype was seen at least ten times. The chain uses TRBV13 and TRBJ2-2; TRBD1 aligns across 11 bases. Trimming took 5 bases from V and 5 from J; bases not matched to a gene: 7. The germline gives CDR1 PRHDT, CDR2 FYEKMQ (reference sequence). The CDR3 sequence is 16 residues long. CDR3 nucleotides: TGTGCCAGCAGCCCCCACCGGGACAGGGGGACCGGGGAGCTGTTTTTT. Encoded protein: CASSPHRDRGTGELFF. Full variable domain (outside the CDR3, taken from reference TRBV13 and TRBJ2-2): AAGVIQSPRHLIKEKRETATLKCYPIPRHDTVYWYQQGPGQDPQFLISFYEKMQSDKGSIPDRFSAQQFSDYHSELNMSSLELGDSALYFCASSPHRDRGTGELFFGEGSRLTVL.

V and J are TRBV7-9 and TRBJ1-4; possibly TRBD1 for D (5 bases). Germline V gene data show CDR1 as SEHNR and CDR2 as FQNEAQ (reference sequence). The CDR3 covers 14 residues. V lost 5 bases, J lost 5 bases, and 12 bases lay in between. The chain's CDR3 is CASSGSGTNEKLFF. The DNA of the CDR3 is TGTGCCAGCAGCGGGTCCGGGACGAATGAAAAACTGTTTTTT.

Points on this clonotype: The junction shows a germline mismatch at one end, possibly a read error. The chain uses TRBV10-3 and TRBJ2-3, with 8 positions matching TRBD2. The germline V gene encodes CDR1 ENHRY and CDR2 SYGVKD. This CDR3 is 16 amino acids long. CDR3 protein: CATSGWRGDTYNEQYF. For the CDR3, the DNA is TGTGCCACCAGTGGGTGGCGGGGGGACACTTACAATGAGCAGTATTTT.

The chain uses TRBV9 and TRBJ2-2; 10 bases line up with TRBD2. The germline CDR1 and CDR2 sequences are SGDLS and YYNGEE. After removal of 3 bases from V and 4 bases from J, the junction contained 3 bases not matched to a gene. The CDR3 consists of 15 residues. The CDR3 DNA is TGTGCCAGCAGCGGGCGACTAGCGGGCACCGGGGAGCTGTTTTTT. Translating it yields CASSGRLAGTGELFF.

CDR3 in amino acids: CASSLWGTGPNTIYF. The DNA for the CDR3 is TGTGCCAGCAGTTTATGGGGGACAGGTCCTAACACCATATATTTT. The chain employs TRBV27 and TRBJ1-3; 8 positions agree with TRBD1. Trimming at V came to 1 base and at J to 7 bases, leaving 6 bases not matched to a gene. Germline CDR1 reads MNHEY; CDR2 reads SMNVEV (reference sequence). This CDR3 is built from 15 residues.